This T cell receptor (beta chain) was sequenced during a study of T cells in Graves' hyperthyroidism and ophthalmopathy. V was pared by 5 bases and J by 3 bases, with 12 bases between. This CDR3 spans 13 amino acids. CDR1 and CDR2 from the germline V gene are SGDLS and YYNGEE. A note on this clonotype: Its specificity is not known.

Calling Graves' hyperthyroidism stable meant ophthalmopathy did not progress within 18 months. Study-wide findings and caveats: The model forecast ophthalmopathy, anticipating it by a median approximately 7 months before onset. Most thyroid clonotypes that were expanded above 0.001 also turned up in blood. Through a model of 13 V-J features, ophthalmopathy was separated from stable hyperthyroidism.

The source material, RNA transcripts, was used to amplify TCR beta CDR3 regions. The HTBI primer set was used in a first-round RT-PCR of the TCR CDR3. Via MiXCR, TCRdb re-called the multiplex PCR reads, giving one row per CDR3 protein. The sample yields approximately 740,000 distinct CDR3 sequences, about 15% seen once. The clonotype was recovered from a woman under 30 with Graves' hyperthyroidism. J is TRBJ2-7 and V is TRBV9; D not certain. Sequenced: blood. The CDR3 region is CASSPNDYYEQYF. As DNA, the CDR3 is TGTGCCAGCAGTCCTAACGATTACTACGAGCAGTACTTC. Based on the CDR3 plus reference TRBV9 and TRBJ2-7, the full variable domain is DSGVTQTPKHLITATGQRVTLRCSPRSGDLSVYWYQQSLDQGLQFLIQYYNGEERAKGNILERFSAQQFPDLHSELNLSSLELGDSALYFCASSPNDYYEQYFGPGTRLTVT.